These 21 T cell receptor beta chains came from one sample sequenced in a study of T cell responses to AZD1222 COVID-19 vaccine. Libraries were prepared by immunoSEQ multiplex PCR; TCRdb keeps only in-frame clonotypes and omits some of them. Altogether about 100,000 clones are present, about 89% being singletons, with the ten largest covering under 4.5%. Material: peripheral blood, obtained on day 0 of MenACWY control vaccination. All receptors come from an adult in good health.

V and J are TRBV28 and TRBJ1-2; TRBD1 matches at 8 bases. There are 12 residues in the CDR3. The germline CDR1 and CDR2 sequences are MDHEN and SYDVKM. The junction had 6 bases not matched to a gene; V was cut back by 3 bases and J by 12 bases. The CDR3 nucleotides are TGTGCCAGCAGTTTGGACAGGGAGGCCCACACCTTC. It translates to CASSLDREAHTF.

The chain carries TRBV27 and TRBJ1-6; D is undetermined. Germline lookup yields CDR1 MNHEY and CDR2 SMNVEV (reference sequence). V was trimmed by 6 bases and J by 2 bases, leaving 5 bases between them. The CDR3 is 13 amino acids. CDR3 sequence reads: CASSWAYNSPLHF. The CDR3, as DNA: TGTGCCAGCAGCTGGGCCTATAATTCACCCCTCCACTTT.

The gene calls are TRBV3-1 (or the pseudogene TRBV3-2) and TRBJ1-2, with a weak D call TRBD1 (5 bases). The germline V gene encodes CDR1 LGHDT and CDR2 YNNKEL (reference sequence). The CDR3 consists of 13 residues. Trimming removed 2 bases at V and 5 bases at J, with 9 bases between. DNA for the CDR3: TGTGCCAGCAGCCAATCCGGGACTTATGGCTACACCTTC. Translated: CASSQSGTYGYTF.

The chain carries TRBV7-6 and TRBJ1-3; no clear D. This CDR3 comprises 15 residues. Germline V gives CDR1 SGHVS, CDR2 FNYEAQ. Trimming stripped 3 bases from V and 4 bases from J, with 13 bases between. The CDR3 protein is CASSFEGSQGNTIYF. The CDR3 DNA is TGTGCCAGCAGCTTCGAGGGCAGTCAAGGAAACACCATATATTTT.

The CDR3 protein is CASSLPSWGAAQYF. CDR3 DNA: TGTGCCAGCAGTTTACCCAGTTGGGGTGCGGCGCAGTATTTT. The V and J genes are TRBV28 and TRBJ2-3; unclear D gene. Trimming stripped 2 bases from V and 10 bases from J, with 16 bases between. CDR3 size: 14 residues. Per the germline V gene, CDR1 is MDHEN and CDR2 is SYDVKM.

In its sample, this clone was seen once. This chain uses TRBV6-4 with TRBJ2-1, with 9 positions matching TRBD1. V gave up 5 bases and J gave up 3 bases; unmatched junction bases: 5. This CDR3 contains 15 residues. Germline-derived CDR1 and CDR2 are MRHNA and SNTAGT. The CDR3 sequence is CASSPDRGIYNEQFF. The DNA of the CDR3 is TGTGCCAGCAGTCCAGACAGGGGGATCTACAATGAGCAGTTCTTC.

This chain uses TRBV7-2 with TRBJ2-3; 9 positions match TRBD2. J gave up 5 bases and V 5 bases, and 11 bases lay outside the gene matches. The CDR3 is 16 amino acids. Germline V CDR1 and CDR2: SGHTA, FQGNSA. CDR3 coding DNA: TGTGCCAGCAGCAAACAGGCGGGAGGGCCTATAGATACGCAGTATTTT. Translated, it gives CASSKQAGGPIDTQYF.

This clone has a single count. The V gene is TRBV5-1, the J gene TRBJ2-2; 11 bases map to TRBD2. After removal of 6 bases from V and 5 bases from J, the junction contained 9 bases not matched to a gene. The CDR3 has 16 residues. Germline V gene lookup returns CDR1 SGHRS and CDR2 YFSETQ. CDR3: CASMASGRLKTGELFF. For the CDR3, the DNA is TGCGCCAGCATGGCTAGCGGGAGGTTAAAGACCGGGGAGCTGTTTTTT. The whole variable domain, filled in from reference TRBV5-1 and TRBJ2-2, reads KAGVTQTPRYLIKTRGQQVTLSCSPISGHRSVSWYQQTPGQGLQFLFEYFSETQRNKGNFPGRFSGRQFSNSRSEMNVSTLELGDSALYLCASMASGRLKTGELFFGEGSRLTVL.

The chain links TRBV6-5 to TRBJ1-5; 9 bases fit TRBD1. Germline V gene sequence: CDR1 MNHEY, CDR2 SVGAGI. The V segment lost 9 bases and the J segment 7 bases; nucleotides outside the gene matches: 7. The CDR3 extends over 13 amino acids. Here the CDR3 DNA reads TGTGCCAGTACCACAGGGGGCGGCCAGCCCCAGCATTTT. Encoded protein: CASTTGGGQPQHF.

This chain links TRBV5-4 with TRBJ2-3; D is unclear. Germline V CDR1 and CDR2: SGHNT, YYREEE (reference sequence). The CDR3 contains 15 residues. The germline V and J ends were trimmed by 1 base and 2 bases, with 11 bases remaining between them. In DNA, the CDR3 is TGTGCCAGCAGCTTGAGTCAGGTATACACAGATACGCAGTATTTT. It is translated as CASSLSQVYTDTQYF.

This chain joins TRBV7-3 and TRBJ2-1; D unclear. The V end lost 3 bases, the J end lost 1 base, and 10 bases lay between the germline ends. Germline CDR1 is SGHTA and CDR2 is FQGTGA. This CDR3 has 15 residues. In DNA form, the CDR3 reads TGTGCCAGCAGCTTTTGGGCCTCTTCCTACAATGAGCAGTTCTTC. Its translation is CASSFWASSYNEQFF.

The rearrangement joins TRBV6-2 or TRBV6-3 to TRBJ1-2; D unclear. The CDR3 is made up of 11 amino acids. CDR1 and CDR2 from the germline V gene are MNHEY and SVGEGT. Trimming took 4 bases from V and 8 from J, leaving 8 bases between them. CDR3 DNA: TGTGCCAGCAGTTGGCGGTCGGGCTACACCTTC. This encodes CASSWRSGYTF.

The chain uses TRBV18 and TRBJ1-3, with a weak D call TRBD1 (6 bases). Deletions cut 6 bases from V and 0 bases from J, with 12 bases between. The CDR3 runs to 15 residues. From germline, CDR1 is KGHSH and CDR2 LQKENI. CDR3 in amino acids: CASSRGQSSGNTIYF. CDR3 sequence (DNA): TGTGCCAGCTCGCGCGGACAGAGCTCTGGAAACACCATATATTTT.

The rearrangement joins TRBV28 to TRBJ2-6; possibly TRBD1 for D (6 bases). Trimming shortened V by 6 bases and J by 2 bases, and 29 bases separated the two germline ends. CDR3 length equals 21 residues. In germline, CDR1 is MDHEN, CDR2 SYDVKM. In DNA form, the CDR3 reads TGTGCCAGCAGCTACTTCACGGGGTTCAGGGGTGGAAACACTGGGGCCAACGTCCTGACTTTC. Translating gives CASSYFTGFRGGNTGANVLTF.

J is TRBJ2-1 and V is TRBV7-7; 8 bases match TRBD1. Germline V gene lookup returns CDR1 SSHAT and CDR2 FNYEAQ (reference sequence). This CDR3 spans 13 amino acids. V lost 5 bases to trimming and J lost 6 bases; unmatched junction nucleotides: 3. DNA for the CDR3: TGTGCCAGCAGCGTGGGACAGGCCAATGAGCAGTTCTTC. It is translated as CASSVGQANEQFF.

The CDR3 DNA reads TGTGCCAGCAGCCAAGAAGGGGGAGCTTTCTTT. This encodes CASSQEGGAFF. The chain joins TRBV3-1 (or the pseudogene TRBV3-2) to TRBJ1-1, with a possible D match to TRBD1 (6 bases). The CDR3 is 11 residues long. With 0 bases removed from V and 10 bases from J, the gap between germline ends came to 6 bases. The germline V gene encodes CDR1 LGHDT and CDR2 YNNKEL (reference sequence).

The chain uses TRBV5-1 and TRBJ2-2, with a possible D match to TRBD2 (7 bases). In germline, CDR1 is SGHRS, CDR2 YFSETQ. The CDR3 consists of 16 residues. Trimming cost V 4 bases and J 3 bases, with 16 bases left between them. The CDR3 nucleotides read TGCGCCAGCAGCCCCCGGGGAGGGGGATACACCGGGGAGCTGTTTTTT. Its translation is CASSPRGGGYTGELFF.

This clone was seen a single time. V usage is TRBV5-5 and J usage is TRBJ1-4, with TRBD1 identical over 10 bases. The CDR3 contains 14 residues. After removal of 4 bases from V and 8 bases from J, the junction contained 5 bases not matched to a gene. CDR1 and CDR2 from the germline V gene are SGHKS and YYEKEE (reference sequence). The CDR3 DNA reads as TGTGCCAGCAGCGAACGGACAGGGGGGGAAAAACTGTTTTTT. Protein product: CASSERTGGEKLFF.

The chain carries TRBV7-9 and TRBJ2-1, with no clear D. CDR1 and CDR2 (germline): SEHNR, FQNEAQ (reference sequence). The CDR3 covers 16 residues. The ends were cut back, 2 bases at V and 5 bases at J, with 16 bases in the middle. The CDR3 bases are TGTGCCAGCAGCTTACCCCGGATAGCAGTTCACAATGAGCAGTTCTTC. Translating gives CASSLPRIAVHNEQFF.

There are a few counts of this clone. CDR3 in amino acids: CASRVDRGFDGELFF. The DNA of the CDR3 is TGTGCCAGCAGGGTGGACAGGGGGTTTGACGGGGAGCTGTTTTTT. The chain uses TRBV6-5 and TRBJ2-2; 10 bases are shared with TRBD1. Germline CDR1 MNHEY, CDR2 SVGAGI. Unmatched junction bases numbered 8, after V lost 6 bases and J lost 7 bases. The CDR3 contains 15 residues.

The V call is TRBV11-2, the J call TRBJ2-2; D not resolved. Germline CDR1 reads SGHAT; CDR2 reads FQNNGV. V lost 3 bases and J 5 bases, leaving 13 bases between the germline ends. This CDR3 is 15 amino acids long. This CDR3 reads CASSFQAPDTGELFF. The CDR3 DNA is TGTGCCAGCAGCTTCCAGGCCCCGGATACCGGGGAGCTGTTTTTT.